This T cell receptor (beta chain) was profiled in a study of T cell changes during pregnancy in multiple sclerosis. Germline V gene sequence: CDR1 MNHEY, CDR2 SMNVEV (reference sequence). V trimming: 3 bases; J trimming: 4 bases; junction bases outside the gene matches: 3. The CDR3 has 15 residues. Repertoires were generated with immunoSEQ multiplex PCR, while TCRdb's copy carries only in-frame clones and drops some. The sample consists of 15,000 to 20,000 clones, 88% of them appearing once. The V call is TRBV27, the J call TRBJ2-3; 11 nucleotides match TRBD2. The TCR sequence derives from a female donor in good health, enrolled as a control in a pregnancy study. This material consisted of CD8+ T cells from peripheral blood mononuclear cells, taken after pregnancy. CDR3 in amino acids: CASSFLAGGSDTQYF. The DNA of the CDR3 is TGTGCCAGCAGTTTCCTAGCGGGAGGCTCAGATACGCAGTATTTT.